This T cell receptor beta chain was sequenced for a study of T cell repertoires in cytomegalovirus infection. About the study: Well-studied HLA-B-restricted CMV epitopes were used in the study alongside recently identified HLA-C-restricted ones. Matching HLA type, along with CMV infection, was indicated by public TCR beta signatures. Study conclusions and caveats: Predominance within the ex vivo response was attributable to HLA-C-restricted CMV-specific TCR beta clonotypes.

Trimming shortened V by 2 bases and J by 2 bases, and 9 bases separated the two germline ends. Looked up from germline, CDR1 is SEHNR and CDR2 is FQNEAQ (reference sequence). The CDR3 sequence is 14 residues long. In its sample, this clonotype was seen a few times. The target antigen is unknown. TCRdb reanalysed the reads using MiXCR and keeps one entry per CDR3 protein. This sample has around 430,000 distinct CDR3 sequences, with roughly 42% found just once. The sequence was obtained from a human donor in good health (CMV status not recorded). Some clones in this sample may be carry-over from other donors' samples. The sequences come from cultured PBMCs, collected from culture after CMV antigen stimulation. The chain links TRBV7-9 to TRBJ2-5, with D possibly TRBD1 on 6 matching bases. The CDR3 loop reads CASSLSDRQETQYF. CDR3 bases: TGTGCCAGCAGCTTATCGGACAGACAAGAGACCCAGTACTTC.